This T cell receptor beta chain was documented in a study of blood T cell repertoires in COVID-19. Study background: Donors in the United States, Italy and Spain gave samples during acute or convalescent COVID-19. The cDNA or gDNA used as material had been derived from T cells, B-cell-depleted T cells, or PBMCs.

Under the authors' procedure: Nucleated cell number was recorded as an estimate derived from reference gene primer amplification. Libraries were prepared by immunoSEQ multiplex PCR; TCRdb keeps only in-frame clonotypes and omits some of them. From that table come the V and J calls and clone size; the DNA was used to work out D and trimming. The sample lists a few hundred thousand clones, less than 90% occurring once. The CDR3 runs 16 residues. Trimming at V came to 0 bases and at J to 7 bases, leaving 9 bases not matched to a gene. Germline V gene data show CDR1 as SGHNT and CDR2 as YYREEE (reference sequence).

The TCR was taken from a man aged 70 or older with acute or convalescent COVID-19. The chain combines TRBV5-4 with TRBJ1-2, with TRBD1 matching 10 bases. The sequenced sample consisted of peripheral blood. CDR3 bases: TGTGCCAGCAGCTTGGGGCTAGACAGGGGGCAGGTTGGCTACACCTTC. This codes for CASSLGLDRGQVGYTF.